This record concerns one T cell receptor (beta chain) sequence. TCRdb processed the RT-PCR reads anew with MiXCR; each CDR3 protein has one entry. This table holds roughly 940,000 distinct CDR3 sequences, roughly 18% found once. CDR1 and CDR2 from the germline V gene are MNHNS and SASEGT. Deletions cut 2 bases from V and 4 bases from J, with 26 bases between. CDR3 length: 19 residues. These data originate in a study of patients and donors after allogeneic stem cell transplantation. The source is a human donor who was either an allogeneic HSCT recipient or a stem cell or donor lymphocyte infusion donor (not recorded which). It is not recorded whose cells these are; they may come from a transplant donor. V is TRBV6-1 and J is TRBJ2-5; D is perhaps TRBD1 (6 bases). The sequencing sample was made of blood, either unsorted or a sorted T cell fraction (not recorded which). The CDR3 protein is CASSESTGIVGALGETQYF. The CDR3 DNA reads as TGTGCCAGCAGTGAATCAACCGGGATCGTGGGGGCGCTAGGAGAGACCCAGTACTTC.